These 29 T cell receptor beta chains were sequenced from one sample in a study of shared clonotypes between healthy human individuals (dated by TCRdb to about 2020). Libraries were made using the immunoSEQ multiplex PCR assay. TCRdb limited this immuneACCESS table to in-frame rearrangements with V and J called. A share of clones is missing; checked studies link under half to unresolved V genes, and the rest is unexplained. The sample table holds 800,000 to 1,200,000 clones, of which roughly 74% were seen once. Clones ranked in the top ten supply approximately 0.56% of the sample. The sample comprised memory CD4+ T cells from PBMCs. What the cell subset or site label conveys for this sample: CD45RA-negative fraction. These receptor sequences come from a man aged 18-30 years in good health. Some clones in this sample may be carry-over from other donors' samples.

The chain is built from TRBV27 and TRBJ2-7; a weak D match, TRBD2 (6 bases). Trimming took off 5 bases at V and 4 bases at J, with 18 bases between the two ends. CDR3 length: 15 amino acids. Looked up from germline, CDR1 is MNHEY and CDR2 is SMNVEV (reference sequence). DNA of the CDR3: TGTGCCAGCAGTACGATTGGACTAAGACCTTACGAGCAGTACTTC. This translates into CASSTIGLRPYEQYF.

The rearrangement links TRBV14 to TRBJ1-1, with D uncertain. The germline V gene encodes CDR1 SGHDN and CDR2 FVKESK. CDR3 length equals 13 residues. The ends were cut back, 0 bases at V and 5 bases at J, with 7 bases in the middle. The CDR3 DNA reads TGTGCCAGCAGCCAAGACAGATTAACTGAAGCTTTCTTT. Its translation: CASSQDRLTEAFF.

The table lists this clone with a count of one. The chain employs TRBV11-2 and TRBJ2-1; D perhaps matches TRBD2 (7 bases). With 7 bases removed from V and 8 bases from J, the gap between germline ends came to 18 bases. The V gene's germline CDR1 is SGHAT and CDR2 FQNNGV. This CDR3 is 14 amino acids long. CDR3 nucleotides: TGTGCCAGCACCATTAGCCGGGGGGCGGATGAGCAGTTCTTC. Its translation is CASTISRGADEQFF. The full variable domain, in which reference TRBV11-2 and TRBJ2-1 provide the parts outside the CDR3, is EAGVAQSPRYKIIEKRQSVAFWCNPISGHATLYWYQQILGQGPKLLIQFQNNGVVDDSQLPKDRFSAERLKGVDSTLKIQPAKLEDSAVYLCASTISRGADEQFFGPGTRLTVL.

This clone was counted between two and nine times. The chain carries TRBV2 and TRBJ1-1; unclear D gene. The CDR3 is made up of 15 amino acids. Germline V lookup: CDR1 SNHLY, CDR2 FYNNEI. Trimming took off 6 bases at V and 0 bases at J, with 14 bases between the two ends. In DNA, the CDR3 is TGTGCCAGCAGGGCCCTGGCGGCCATGAACACTGAAGCTTTCTTT. Translation: CASRALAAMNTEAFF.

The V and J genes are TRBV11-3 and TRBJ2-3, with 8 bases aligning to TRBD2. The germline CDR1 and CDR2 sequences are SGHNT and YENEEA. This CDR3 region has 13 residues. V gave up 11 bases and J gave up 7 bases; unmatched junction bases: 11. In nucleotides, the CDR3 is TGTGCCTTCAGGGCGGGAGGAGGTAATACGCAGTATTTT. Amino acids: CAFRAGGGNTQYF.

This rearrangement joins TRBV25-1 to TRBJ2-3; D tentatively reads TRBD1 or TRBD2 (5 bases each). The CDR3 has 15 residues. V lost 4 bases, J lost 3 bases, and 14 bases lay in between. Germline CDR1 and CDR2: MGHDK and SYGVNS. The CDR3 sequence: CASSATDRGTDTQYF. CDR3 bases: TGTGCCAGCAGTGCGACCGACAGAGGGACAGATACGCAGTATTTT. Supplemented by reference TRBV25-1 and TRBJ2-3, the full variable domain reads EADIYQTPRYLVIGTGKKITLECSQTMGHDKMYWYQQDPGMELHLIHYSYGVNSTEKGDLSSESTVSRIRTEHFPLTLESARPSHTSQYLCASSATDRGTDTQYFGPGTRLTVL.

The chain couples TRBV15 to TRBJ2-5; the match to TRBD2 covers 8 bases. CDR3 size: 14 residues. V trimming: 5 bases; J trimming: 5 bases; junction bases outside the gene matches: 7. The V gene's germline CDR1 is LNHNV and CDR2 YYDKDF (reference sequence). The CDR3 DNA reads as TGTGCCACCAGCGTCCGGGAGGGTTTGGAGACCCAGTACTTC. Protein: CATSVREGLETQYF.

As to this clone: The same CDR3 is also encoded by other DNA sequences in this sample. This chain links TRBV4-2 with TRBJ2-3, with D perhaps TRBD1 (5 bases). Between the trimmed V and J ends, which lost 1 base and 3 bases, there was a span of 8 bases. This CDR3 is 14 amino acids long. Per germline, CDR1 LGHNA and CDR2 YNFKEQ. The CDR3 sequence is CASSQGAGTDTQYF. The CDR3 region has the DNA TGTGCCAGCAGCCAAGGGGCAGGGACAGATACGCAGTATTTT.

At least ten counts were recorded for this clone. Other DNA sequences in this specimen translate into the identical CDR3. The chain is built from TRBV6-5 and TRBJ2-5; 8 nucleotides line up with TRBD1. Germline V lookup: CDR1 MNHEY, CDR2 SVGAGI. The trim removed 2 bases at V and 2 bases at J, leaving 4 bases unmatched. The CDR3 sequence is 15 residues long. DNA for the CDR3: TGTGCCAGCAGTTACCGAACAGGGGGACAAGAGACCCAGTACTTC. This sequence encodes CASSYRTGGQETQYF.

This clone has just a few counts. The chain links TRBV25-1 to TRBJ1-1; weak D call: TRBD1 (6 bases). Trimming removed 3 bases from V and 3 bases from J, with 14 bases in between. The germline V gene has CDR1 MGHDK and CDR2 SYGVNS. The CDR3 extends over 15 amino acids. The CDR3 DNA sequence: TGTGCCAGCAGTGATCCCACCGAGGGGGACACTGAAGCTTTCTTT. It codes for CASSDPTEGDTEAFF.

J is TRBJ1-4 and V is TRBV9; D is unclear. CDR3 length: 13 residues. Germline CDR1 is SGDLS and CDR2 is YYNGEE. Trimming took 4 bases from V and 8 from J, leaving 12 bases between them. The CDR3 protein is CASSPRVNEKLFF. DNA for the CDR3: TGTGCCAGCAGCCCAAGGGTTAACGAAAAACTGTTTTTT.

This clone has just a few counts. No DNA is shown, since the ends of the CDR3 on it are uncertain; the CDR3 is the one TCRdb lists. V and J are TRBV5-6 and TRBJ2-1. With termini counted, the CDR3 has 14 amino acids. In germline, CDR1 is SGHDT, CDR2 YYEEEE. The CDR3 reads CASSLVGDGTQLVF.

This chain links TRBV4-1 with TRBJ2-7; no clear D. Germline CDR1 reads MGHRA; CDR2 reads YSYEKL. Trimming pared 4 bases from V and 3 bases from J, leaving 16 bases between. The CDR3 sequence is 15 residues long. The CDR3 region has the DNA TGCGCCAGCAGCCTAGAGCGACCCTCTAACTACGAGCAGTACTTC. Translated, it gives CASSLERPSNYEQYF.

V is TRBV6-1 and J is TRBJ1-2; TRBD1 matches at 8 bases. CDR3 length: 14 residues. V lost 2 bases and J lost 2; bases outside the gene matches: 1. The germline CDR1 and CDR2 sequences are MNHNS and SASEGT. This CDR3 is CASSEWDRNYGYTF. The DNA for the CDR3 is TGTGCCAGCAGTGAATGGGACAGGAACTATGGCTACACCTTC.

This chain joins TRBV5-6 and TRBJ1-4; D is unclear. This CDR3 region has 14 residues. The V end was cut by 4 bases, the J end by 8 bases, with 15 bases between. Looked up from germline, CDR1 is SGHDT and CDR2 is YYEEEE. The CDR3 protein is CASSDPLRGEKLFF. The CDR3 region has the DNA TGTGCCAGCAGCGACCCCCTCCGCGGAGAAAAACTGTTTTTT.

This clone was detected ten times or more. CDR3 in amino acids: CASSVVPAGPQKAYTGELFF. In DNA, the CDR3 is TGTGCCAGCAGCGTAGTCCCAGCGGGACCGCAAAAGGCCTACACCGGGGAGCTGTTTTTT. This chain links TRBV9 with TRBJ2-2, with 7 bases lining up with TRBD2. The CDR3 length is 20 residues. V dropped 0 bases and J dropped 3; count of bases not matched to a gene: 17. Per the germline V gene, CDR1 is SGDLS and CDR2 is YYNGEE. The whole variable domain, filled in from reference TRBV9 and TRBJ2-2, reads DSGVTQTPKHLITATGQRVTLRCSPRSGDLSVYWYQQSLDQGLQFLIQYYNGEERAKGNILERFSAQQFPDLHSELNLSSLELGDSALYFCASSVVPAGPQKAYTGELFFGEGSRLTVL.

The chain uses TRBV2 and TRBJ2-7, with 11 bases matching TRBD1. The germline V gene encodes CDR1 SNHLY and CDR2 FYNNEI. The CDR3 is 17 residues long. V shed 6 bases, J shed 1 base, and the junction held 11 bases outside the gene matches. The CDR3 DNA reads as TGTGCCAGCAGGGGTGGACAGGGGGCGAACCCGTCCTACGAGCAGTACTTC. Translation gives CASRGGQGANPSYEQYF.

The rearrangement links TRBV4-3 to TRBJ1-1, with unresolved D. Germline CDR1 LGHNA, CDR2 YSLEER. V lost 0 bases, J lost 3 bases, and 11 bases lay in between. The CDR3 is made up of 15 amino acids. The CDR3 here is CASSQEAKGYTEAFF. As DNA, the CDR3 is TGCGCCAGCAGCCAAGAGGCGAAGGGATACACTGAAGCTTTCTTT.

A remark on this clone: Other DNA sequences in this sample translate to the same CDR3. The chain couples TRBV30 to TRBJ1-2, with D possibly matching TRBD1 (5 bases). Per the germline V gene, CDR1 is GTSNPN and CDR2 is SVGIG (reference sequence). This CDR3 has 12 residues. Trimming removed 3 bases at V and 2 bases at J, with 7 bases between. The CDR3 region is CAWSGGNYGYTF. The CDR3 nucleotides are TGTGCCTGGAGCGGGGGGAACTATGGCTACACCTTC.

This chain uses TRBV6-5 with TRBJ2-5, with D possibly matching TRBD1 (6 bases). The CDR3 runs to 14 residues. Trimming stripped 2 bases from V and 5 bases from J, with 12 bases between. From germline, CDR1 is MNHEY and CDR2 SVGAGI. The CDR3 DNA follows: TGTGCCAGCAGTTACCGAGACAGGTCGGAGACCCAGTACTTC. It encodes CASSYRDRSETQYF.

The rearrangement links TRBV10-3 to TRBJ2-7; TRBD1 matches at 9 bases. Germline V gene sequence: CDR1 ENHRY, CDR2 SYGVKD. V shed 0 bases and J 6 bases; nucleotides not matched to a gene: 9. The CDR3 contains 16 residues. This chain's CDR3 is CAISESGQGMRGEQYF. The CDR3, as DNA: TGTGCCATCAGTGAGTCGGGACAGGGTATGCGGGGCGAGCAGTACTTC.

The V and J genes are TRBV15 and TRBJ2-3, with 10 positions matching TRBD1. Germline V gives CDR1 LNHNV, CDR2 YYDKDF (reference sequence). Trimming at V came to 2 bases and at J to 4 bases, leaving 6 bases not matched to a gene. The CDR3 has 16 amino acids. Here the CDR3 DNA reads TGTGCCACCAGCAGAACGCCGGGGACAGGGGCAGATACGCAGTATTTT. Amino acids: CATSRTPGTGADTQYF. Supplemented by reference TRBV15 and TRBJ2-3, the full variable domain reads DAMVIQNPRYQVTQFGKPVTLSCSQTLNHNVMYWYQQKSSQAPKLLFHYYDKDFNNEADTPDNFQSRRPNTSFCFLDIRSPGLGDTAMYLCATSRTPGTGADTQYFGPGTRLTVL.

The rearrangement joins TRBV19 to TRBJ2-2, with D perhaps TRBD2 (6 bases). Trimming took off 5 bases at V and 7 bases at J, with 14 bases between the two ends. The germline gives CDR1 LNHDA, CDR2 SQIVND (reference sequence). The CDR3 sequence is 14 residues long. The DNA of the CDR3 is TGTGCCAGTAGTTGGGGCGGGACTGACGGGGAGCTGTTTTTT. As protein: CASSWGGTDGELFF.

The chain recombines TRBV11-3 with TRBJ2-7, with 7 bases aligning to TRBD2. The CDR3 spans 15 residues. The V gene end was trimmed by 3 bases and the J gene end by 3 bases; junction bases not matched to a gene: 8. Germline CDR1 and CDR2: SGHNT and YENEEA. CDR3 region: CASSLVPGGLYEQYF. The CDR3 DNA sequence: TGTGCCAGCAGCTTGGTCCCGGGAGGTCTCTACGAGCAGTACTTC.

The genes are TRBV6-6 and TRBJ1-1; no clear D gene. There are 14 residues in the CDR3. From germline, CDR1 is MNHNY and CDR2 SVGAGI (reference sequence). V was pared by 0 bases and J by 0 bases, with 5 bases between. The CDR3: CASSYSFVNTEAFF. The CDR3, as DNA: TGTGCCAGCAGTTACTCGTTTGTGAACACTGAAGCTTTCTTT.

The V call is TRBV5-4, the J call TRBJ2-3, with TRBD2 matching over 9 bases. The CDR3 spans 15 residues. Germline assignment: CDR1 SGHNT and CDR2 YYREEE (reference sequence). The junction had 5 bases not matched to a gene; V was cut back by 4 bases and J by 2 bases. DNA of the CDR3: TGTGCCAGCAGCCCGACTAGCGGAATCACAGATACGCAGTATTTT. As protein: CASSPTSGITDTQYF.

V usage is TRBV4-1 and J usage is TRBJ1-5; 9 positions agree with TRBD1. The CDR3 extends over 17 amino acids. Looked up from germline, CDR1 is MGHRA and CDR2 is YSYEKL. After removal of 1 base from V and 0 bases from J, the junction contained 4 bases not matched to a gene. The CDR3 bases are TGCGCCAGCAGCCAAGGGTTACAGGGGGCTAGCAATCAGCCCCAGCATTTT. This codes for CASSQGLQGASNQPQHF.

The V call is TRBV5-1, the J call TRBJ1-3; 7 bases are a match to TRBD1. The CDR3 sequence is 15 residues long. Trimming cost V 3 bases and J 4 bases; bases outside gene matches: 7. Germline V gives CDR1 SGHRS, CDR2 YFSETQ. The CDR3, as DNA: TGCGCCAGCAGCTCGTCCACAGGGGAGGGAAACACCATATATTTT. Protein: CASSSSTGEGNTIYF.

The genes are TRBV7-3 and TRBJ2-1; 15 bases match TRBD2. Trimming cost V 4 bases and J 7 bases; bases outside gene matches: 14. Germline V CDR1 and CDR2: SGHTA, FQGTGA. This CDR3 has 19 residues. In nucleotides, the CDR3 is TGTGCCAGCAGCTACCACGGGACTAGCGGGAGGAGTTCGGGGAATGAGCAGTTCTTC. Protein sequence: CASSYHGTSGRSSGNEQFF.